This TCR beta chain appears in the sequencing data of a study of T-cell reconstitution after alpha-beta-depleted transplantation in children. General study findings and limits: Newly produced T cells mostly accounted for T-cell counts and diversity one year post-transplant. Where some patients showed high TCRbeta diversity at day 60, it came from recipient T cells and thymic progenitors that had survived.

Unique molecular identifiers featured in how the TCRbeta library was prepared. TCRdb fed the PCR reads into MiXCR, producing one record per CDR3 protein. The sample records a few hundred thousand distinct CDR3 sequences, 20% to 30% being singletons. Germline V CDR1 and CDR2: MDHEN, SYDVKM. This CDR3 region has 16 residues. Trimming at V came to 8 bases and at J to 10 bases, leaving 13 bases not matched to a gene. This clonotype was seen a handful of times. What it binds is not known. The sequencing here drew on PBMCs, taken before TCRalphabeta/CD19-depleted stem cell transplant. J is TRBJ2-1 and V is TRBV28, with 14 bases aligning to TRBD2. This receptor was obtained from a boy in the first two years of life with Wiskott-Aldrich syndrome, due to receive a stem cell transplant. In DNA form, the CDR3 reads TGTGCCAGCCACCGAACGGGACTAGCGGGAGTTAGGGAGCAGTTCTTC. Translating gives CASHRTGLAGVREQFF.